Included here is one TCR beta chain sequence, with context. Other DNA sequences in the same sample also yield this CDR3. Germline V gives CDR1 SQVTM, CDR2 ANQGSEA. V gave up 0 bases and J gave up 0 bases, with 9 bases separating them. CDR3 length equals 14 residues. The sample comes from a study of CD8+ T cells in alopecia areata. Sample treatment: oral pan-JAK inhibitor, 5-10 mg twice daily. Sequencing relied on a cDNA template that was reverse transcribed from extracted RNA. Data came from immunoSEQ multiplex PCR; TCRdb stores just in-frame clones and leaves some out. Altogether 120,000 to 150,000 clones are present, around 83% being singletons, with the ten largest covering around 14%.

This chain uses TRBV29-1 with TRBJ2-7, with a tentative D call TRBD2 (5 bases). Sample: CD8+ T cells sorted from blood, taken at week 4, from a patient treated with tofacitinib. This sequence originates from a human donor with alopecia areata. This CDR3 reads CSVEDEGSSYEQYF. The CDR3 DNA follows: TGCAGCGTTGAAGATGAAGGGAGCTCCTACGAGCAGTACTTC.